This T cell receptor beta chain was obtained from a study of OX40 agonist ivuxolimab in advanced cancers. Study as a whole: Patients were treated with intravenous ivuxolimab, dosed at 0.01 to 10 mg/kg and infused every 2 weeks. Partial responses occurred in three patients (one hepatocellular carcinoma, two cutaneous melanoma). General study results and limits: Certain nonresponders additionally had low normalized T-cell clonal expansion.

From germline, CDR1 is SGHDT and CDR2 YYEEEE. V lost 3 bases to trimming and J lost 7 bases, with 14 bases between them. The CDR3 covers 13 residues. In the case of this clone: What it recognizes is unknown.

Profiled with immunoSEQ multiplex PCR; TCRdb holds only in-frame clones, not every one. Of about 70,000 clones detected, around 86% appear once; the ten largest clones hold about 0.49%. This receptor was identified in an adult with an advanced solid tumor such as melanoma, head and neck, liver or kidney cancer. The V and J genes are TRBV5-6 and TRBJ2-7; D call uncertain. Sequences were derived from CD4+ or CD8+ T cells sorted from blood, sampled in a trial of the OX40 agonist ivuxolimab. The CDR3 sequence is CASSSATLREQYF. CDR3 DNA: TGTGCCAGCAGCTCTGCCACCCTACGGGAGCAGTACTTC.